This T cell receptor (beta chain) was obtained from a study of blood T cell repertoires in COVID-19 (dated by TCRdb to 2020 to 2022). Broadly, across the study: Collaborator samples came from the United States, Italy and Spain and covered acute and convalescent phases of COVID-19. HLA class I and class II types, where available, came from metadata supplied by the sample provider rather than from assay-based typing. The material from the prospective study consisted of cDNA or gDNA derived from T cells, B-cell-depleted T cells, or PBMCs. Subjects who had been exposed to COVID-19, were actively infected with it, or had recovered from it provided the deeply sampled blood TCRbeta repertoires that made up the dataset. Nearly every sample came with metadata listing a de-identified subject ID, COVID-19 status, age in years and sex. The samples were drawn from two sources: the first 160 participants of the ongoing ImmuneRACE study, and 1,254 subjects contributed by 6 global collaborators. The repertoires were released in a freely available public database intended as a resource for research on the immune response to SARS-CoV-2.

TCRbeta CDR3 regions were amplified from genomic DNA by means of the immunoSEQ Assay, a bias-controlled multiplex PCR. In the source study's methods: The number of nucleated cells in each sample was estimated from the amplification of reference gene primers within the assay. To quantify the absolute abundance of each unique TCRbeta CDR3 rearrangement, sequence reads were collapsed and filtered. Productive Simpson clonality was computed per sample as the square root of Simpson's diversity index over productive rearrangements. TCRdb obtained this table from immuneACCESS and retained in-frame rearrangements with V and J assigned. These tables miss some clones; where compared with another copy, unresolved V genes account for less than half of the shortfall, and the remainder is unexplained. Clone size and V and J calls were adopted from that table, with D and trimming inferred from the DNA. A total of about 99,000 clones appear in this sample, roughly 79% of them only once. The ten largest clones represent under 5.5% of the sample.

At one collaborating source in Seattle, patients were enrolled during active infection and were followed longitudinally through the course of disease. Whole blood was collected in K2EDTA tubes by collaborating institutions according to the institutions' own protocols. For TCRbeta analysis, collaborators shipped samples as frozen whole blood, isolated PBMCs, or DNA extracted from either of those sample types. The research as a whole found: The quantity of clinical and demographic metadata differed by source and by participant and was supplied without curation.

In the case of this clone: Its antigen target is currently unknown. No base-level quality is on record; no much larger clone is a single base apart.

The TCR comes from a man older than 75 with COVID-19, enrolled during active disease. The sample comprised peripheral blood.

The nucleotide sequence is given as TGTGCCAGCAGCTATACCGGGACAGGAACCTCTGGAAACACCATATATTTT. The encoded protein is CASSYTGTGTSGNTIYF. This receptor chain uses TRBV7-9 and TRBJ1-3; 8 bases in the junction line up with TRBD1. Ends trimmed: V by 4 bases, J by 0 bases; bases unmatched to a gene: 8. Reading from cysteine to phenylalanine, the CDR3 counts 17 amino acids. The DNA shown is the 51-base CDR3, in frame from base 1. The germline V gene (reference sequence) specifies SEHNR as CDR1 and FQNEAQ as CDR2. The reference TRBV7-9 and TRBJ1-3 proteins fill in what lies around the CDR3, so the full variable domain reads DTGVSQNPRHKITKRGQNVTFRCDPISEHNRLYWYRQTLGQGPEFLTYFQNEAQLEKSRLLSDRFSAERPKGSFSTLEIQRTEQGDSAMYLCASSYTGTGTSGNTIYFGEGSWLTVV.